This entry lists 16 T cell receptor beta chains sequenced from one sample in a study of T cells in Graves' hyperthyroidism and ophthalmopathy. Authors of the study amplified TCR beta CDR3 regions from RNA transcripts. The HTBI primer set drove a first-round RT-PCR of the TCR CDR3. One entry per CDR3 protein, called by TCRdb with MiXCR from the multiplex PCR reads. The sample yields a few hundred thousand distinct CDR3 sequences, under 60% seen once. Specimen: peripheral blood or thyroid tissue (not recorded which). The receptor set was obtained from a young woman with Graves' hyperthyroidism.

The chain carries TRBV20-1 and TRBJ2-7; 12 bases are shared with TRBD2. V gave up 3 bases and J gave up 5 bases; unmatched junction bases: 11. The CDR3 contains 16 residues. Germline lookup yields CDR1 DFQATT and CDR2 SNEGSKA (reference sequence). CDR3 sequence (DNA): TGCAGTGCTAGTCCCCTAGCGGGAGGGGGTTGGGACGAGCAGTACTTC. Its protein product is CSASPLAGGGWDEQYF.

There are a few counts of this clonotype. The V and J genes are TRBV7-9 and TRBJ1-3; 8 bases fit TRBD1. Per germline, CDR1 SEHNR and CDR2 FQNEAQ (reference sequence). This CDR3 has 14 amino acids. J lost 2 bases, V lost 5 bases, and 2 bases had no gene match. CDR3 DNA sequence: TGTGCCAGCAGCCGCAGGGGGCCTGGAAACACCATATATTTT. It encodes CASSRRGPGNTIYF. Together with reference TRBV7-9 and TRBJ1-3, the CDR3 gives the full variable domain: DTGVSQNPRHKITKRGQNVTFRCDPISEHNRLYWYRQTLGQGPEFLTYFQNEAQLEKSRLLSDRFSAERPKGSFSTLEIQRTEQGDSAMYLCASSRRGPGNTIYFGEGSWLTVV.

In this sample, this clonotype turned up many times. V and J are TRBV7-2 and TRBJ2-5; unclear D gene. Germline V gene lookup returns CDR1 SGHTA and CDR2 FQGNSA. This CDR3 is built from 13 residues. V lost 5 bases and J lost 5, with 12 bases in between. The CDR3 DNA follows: TGTGCCAGCAGCCTTTTAGCAAGTGAGACCCAGTACTTC. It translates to CASSLLASETQYF.

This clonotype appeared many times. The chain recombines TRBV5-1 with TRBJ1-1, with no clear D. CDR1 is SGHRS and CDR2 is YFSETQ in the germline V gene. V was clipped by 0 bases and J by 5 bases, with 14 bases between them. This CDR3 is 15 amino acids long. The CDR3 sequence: CASSLEGSMGTEAFF. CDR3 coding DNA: TGCGCCAGCAGCTTGGAAGGTTCAATGGGGACTGAAGCTTTCTTT.

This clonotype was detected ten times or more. CDR3 amino acids: CASSPNPAYEQYF. The DNA for the CDR3 is TGTGCCAGCTCACCTAATCCCGCCTACGAGCAGTACTTC. The rearrangement links TRBV18 to TRBJ2-7; D gene uncertain. V was cut by 3 bases and J by 2 bases, with 8 bases left in between. The CDR3 extends over 13 amino acids. Germline CDR1 is KGHSH and CDR2 is LQKENI.

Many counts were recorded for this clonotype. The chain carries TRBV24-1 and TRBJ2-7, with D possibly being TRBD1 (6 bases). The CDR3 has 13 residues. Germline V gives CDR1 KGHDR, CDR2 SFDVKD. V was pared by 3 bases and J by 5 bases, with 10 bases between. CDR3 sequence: CATSDDRSNEQYF. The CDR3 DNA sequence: TGTGCCACCAGTGATGACAGGTCGAACGAGCAGTACTTC.

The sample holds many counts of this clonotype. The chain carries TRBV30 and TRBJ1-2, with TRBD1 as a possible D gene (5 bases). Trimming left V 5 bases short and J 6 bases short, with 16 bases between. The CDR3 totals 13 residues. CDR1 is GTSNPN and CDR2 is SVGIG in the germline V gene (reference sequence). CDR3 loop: CAWDSDIANGYTF. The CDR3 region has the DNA TGTGCCTGGGACTCGGACATCGCTAATGGCTACACCTTC.

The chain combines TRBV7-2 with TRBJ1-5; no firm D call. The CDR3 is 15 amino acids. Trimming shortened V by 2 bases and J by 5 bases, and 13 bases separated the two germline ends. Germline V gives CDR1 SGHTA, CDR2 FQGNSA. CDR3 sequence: CASSLLNTGDQPQHF. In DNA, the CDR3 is TGTGCCAGCAGCTTACTAAACACCGGGGATCAGCCCCAGCATTTT.

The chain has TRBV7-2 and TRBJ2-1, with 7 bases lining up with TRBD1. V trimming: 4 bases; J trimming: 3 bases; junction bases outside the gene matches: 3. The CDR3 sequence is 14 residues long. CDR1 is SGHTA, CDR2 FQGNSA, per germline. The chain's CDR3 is CASSYDRVYNEQFF. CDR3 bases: TGTGCCAGCAGCTATGACAGGGTCTACAATGAGCAGTTCTTC.

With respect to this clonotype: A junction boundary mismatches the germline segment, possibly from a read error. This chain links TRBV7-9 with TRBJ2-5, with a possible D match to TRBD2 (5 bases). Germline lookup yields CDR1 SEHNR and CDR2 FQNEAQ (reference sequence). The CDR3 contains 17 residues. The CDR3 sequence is CASSHKGLRELGETQYF. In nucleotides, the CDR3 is TGCGCCAGCAGCCATAAGGGCCTTAGGGAGTTGGGGGAGACCCAGTACTTC. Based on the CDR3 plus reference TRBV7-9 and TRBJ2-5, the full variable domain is DTGVSQNPRHKITKRGQNVTFRCDPISEHNRLYWYRQTLGQGPEFLTYFQNEAQLEKSRLLSDRFSAERPKGSFSTLEIQRTEQGDSAMYLCASSHKGLRELGETQYFGPGTRLLVL.

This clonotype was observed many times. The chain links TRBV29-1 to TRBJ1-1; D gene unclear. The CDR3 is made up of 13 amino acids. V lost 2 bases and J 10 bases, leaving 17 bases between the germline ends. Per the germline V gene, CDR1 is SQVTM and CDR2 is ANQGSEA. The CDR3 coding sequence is TGCAGCGTTGAAAGTCTGGAGTCCCTGGGAGCTTTCTTT. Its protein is CSVESLESLGAFF.

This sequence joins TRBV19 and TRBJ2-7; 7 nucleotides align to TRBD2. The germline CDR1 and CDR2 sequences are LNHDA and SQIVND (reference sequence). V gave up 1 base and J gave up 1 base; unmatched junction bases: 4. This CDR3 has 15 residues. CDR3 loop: CASSIGGGVSYEQYF. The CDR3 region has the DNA TGTGCCAGTAGTATAGGGGGGGGGGTTTCCTACGAGCAGTACTTC.

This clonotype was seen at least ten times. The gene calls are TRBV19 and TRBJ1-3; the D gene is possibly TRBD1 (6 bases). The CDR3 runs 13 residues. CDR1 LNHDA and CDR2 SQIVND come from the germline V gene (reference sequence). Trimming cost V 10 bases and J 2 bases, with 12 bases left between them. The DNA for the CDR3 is TGTGCCACTCAGGGGCGAACTGGAAACACCATATATTTT. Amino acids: CATQGRTGNTIYF.

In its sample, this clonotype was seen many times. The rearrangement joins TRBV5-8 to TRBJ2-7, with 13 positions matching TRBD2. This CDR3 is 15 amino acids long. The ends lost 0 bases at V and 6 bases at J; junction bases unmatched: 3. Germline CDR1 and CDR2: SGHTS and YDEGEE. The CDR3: CASSLGGLAGAEQYF. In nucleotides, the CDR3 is TGTGCCAGCAGCTTGGGTGGACTAGCGGGAGCCGAGCAGTACTTC.

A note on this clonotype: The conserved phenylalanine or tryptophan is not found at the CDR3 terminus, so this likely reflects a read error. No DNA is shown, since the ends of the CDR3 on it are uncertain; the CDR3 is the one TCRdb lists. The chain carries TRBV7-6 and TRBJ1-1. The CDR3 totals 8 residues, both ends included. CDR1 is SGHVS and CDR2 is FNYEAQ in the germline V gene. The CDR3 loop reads CASSLVAE.

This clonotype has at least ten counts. The CDR3, as DNA: TGTGCCACCAGTGTGGACAGGGGGCGGGAGCAGTACTTC. Encoded protein: CATSVDRGREQYF. The chain employs TRBV24-1 and TRBJ2-7, with 11 bases matching TRBD1. After removal of 5 bases from V and 7 bases from J, the junction contained 3 bases not matched to a gene. This CDR3 is built from 13 residues. Germline CDR1 is KGHDR and CDR2 is SFDVKD.